This TCR beta chain comes out of a study of blood T cell repertoires in COVID-19. Participant ages covered about 18 to 89 years across around 22 US areas. Exposed enrollees had met someone with a PCR-confirmed or clinician-diagnosed COVID-19 case at some point within the 2 weeks before study entry. Assay: immunoSEQ multiplex PCR; the TCRdb copy retains only in-frame clones and omits some. The table records over 250,000 clones, 80% to 85% of them present only once. Material for sequencing was PBMCs or T cells enriched from blood (not recorded which). The sequence was obtained from a middle-aged man who had been exposed to COVID-19.

Written as DNA, the CDR3 is TGCAGCGGACTGATTTCGCGCGGGGAGCTGTTTTTT. Its protein is CSGLISRGELFF. The chain employs TRBV29-1 and TRBJ2-2; no reliable D call. In germline, CDR1 is SQVTM, CDR2 ANQGSEA. V was cut by 7 bases and J by 7 bases, with 13 bases left in between. This CDR3 is built from 12 residues.